These 27 T cell receptor beta chains were all obtained from the same sample, sequenced in a study of early T cells in non-severe SARS-CoV-2 infection. TCRdb itself ran the 5' RACE reads through MiXCR, one entry per CDR3 protein. The sample holds around 67,000 distinct CDR3 sequences; roughly 12% are singletons and the top ten take about 4.1%. The source material was whole blood. Receptors originate from an adult who was a healthcare worker with PCR-confirmed SARS-CoV-2 infection or an uninfected control (not recorded which).

The rearrangement uses TRBV20-1 and TRBJ2-5; the D gene could be TRBD1 or TRBD2 (5 bases each). V lost 5 bases and J lost 5, with 18 bases in between. CDR3 length: 14 residues. The germline V gene encodes CDR1 DFQATT and CDR2 SNEGSKA (reference sequence). In nucleotides, the CDR3 is TGCAGTGCTCGACGGGGACCCGAACAGGAGACCCAGTACTTC. Translated, it gives CSARRGPEQETQYF.

The chain couples TRBV7-9 to TRBJ2-7; 11 bases align to TRBD2. The J segment lost 4 bases and the V segment lost 1 base, leaving 12 bases of the junction unmatched. This CDR3 contains 18 residues. Looked up from germline, CDR1 is SEHNR and CDR2 is FQNEAQ (reference sequence). The CDR3, as DNA: TGTGCCAGCAGCTTAGAGGCCCGAACTAGCGGGGGTTTGTACGAGCAGTACTTC. Translated: CASSLEARTSGGLYEQYF.

There are many counts of this clonotype. CDR3 sequence (DNA): TGTGCCAGCAGCATTGGGACGGTGATCCAAGAGACCCAGTACTTC. Its protein product is CASSIGTVIQETQYF. V gene TRBV7-9 combines with J gene TRBJ2-5, with D possibly called TRBD1 or TRBD2 (5 bases each). Germline CDR1 and CDR2: SEHNR and FQNEAQ (reference sequence). The CDR3 has 15 amino acids. The V gene lost 5 bases and the J gene lost 1 base, with 14 bases spanning the gap.

V and J are TRBV12-3 or TRBV12-4 and TRBJ1-2; D might be TRBD1 (5 bases). CDR3 length: 14 amino acids. V was shortened by 3 bases and J by 2 bases, with 10 bases between the two germline ends. The chain's CDR3 is CASSLPGSNYGYTF. In DNA form, the CDR3 reads TGTGCCAGCAGTTTGCCAGGGTCGAACTATGGCTACACCTTC.

This chain links TRBV30 with TRBJ1-5; TRBD1 aligns across 9 bases. The ends lost 1 base at V and 3 bases at J; junction bases unmatched: 4. The V gene's germline CDR1 is GTSNPN and CDR2 SVGIG (reference sequence). CDR3 length: 15 residues. The CDR3 is CAWSDRGLFNQPQHF. The CDR3 region has the DNA TGTGCCTGGAGTGACAGGGGGCTGTTCAATCAGCCCCAGCATTTT.

The table lists this clonotype with many counts. The genes are TRBV5-1 and TRBJ2-7, with 7 bases that match TRBD1. The CDR3 is 15 amino acids. Looked up from germline, CDR1 is SGHRS and CDR2 is YFSETQ. Trimming at V came to 2 bases and at J to 5 bases, leaving 10 bases not matched to a gene. CDR3 in DNA: TGCGCCAGCAGCTTATTGGCAGGGGGTAAAAACGAGCAGTACTTC. Amino acids: CASSLLAGGKNEQYF.

The chain uses TRBV30 and TRBJ1-1; D may be TRBD1 (5 bases). Trimming shortened V by 4 bases and J by 4 bases, and 16 bases separated the two germline ends. The CDR3 sequence is 14 residues long. Germline lookup yields CDR1 GTSNPN and CDR2 SVGIG (reference sequence). The CDR3 DNA reads as TGTGCCTGGATTCACCCATCAAGGGGCACTGAAGCTTTCTTT. This gives the protein CAWIHPSRGTEAFF.

This clonotype appeared many times. This rearrangement joins TRBV10-2 to TRBJ1-1; D remains ambiguous. CDR1 and CDR2 (germline): WSHSY, SAAADI. Trimming cost V 3 bases and J 4 bases, with 9 bases left between them. This CDR3 is built from 13 residues. For the CDR3, the DNA is TGCGCCAGCAGTGACAGTTTTATCACTGAAGCTTTCTTT. Translating gives CASSDSFITEAFF.

This clonotype was recorded many times. The CDR3 region has the DNA TGTGCCAGCTCACTGCCCGAGGACAATTCACCCCTCCACTTT. Translating it yields CASSLPEDNSPLHF. This chain joins TRBV18 and TRBJ1-6; D call uncertain. The V and J ends lost 4 bases and 7 bases respectively, with 11 bases between them. Per the germline V gene, CDR1 is KGHSH and CDR2 is LQKENI. The CDR3 length is 14 residues.

This clonotype was observed many times. The V and J genes are TRBV29-1 and TRBJ2-3, with TRBD2 as a possible D gene (7 bases). Germline V lookup: CDR1 SQVTM, CDR2 ANQGSEA. This CDR3 contains 20 residues. Trimming left V 6 bases short and J 6 bases short, with 37 bases between. CDR3 amino acids: CSVVPRQALPGTIRKDTQYF. CDR3 DNA sequence: TGCAGCGTGGTACCTCGACAGGCCCTACCTGGGACTATCAGAAAGGATACGCAGTATTTT.

V usage is TRBV7-2 and J usage is TRBJ2-5, with D tentatively TRBD1 or TRBD2 (5 bases each). The ends were cut back, 1 base at V and 1 base at J, with 13 bases in the middle. This CDR3 is 16 amino acids long. The germline gives CDR1 SGHTA, CDR2 FQGNSA. The CDR3 sequence: CASSLGSGAGQETQYF. CDR3 DNA sequence: TGTGCCAGCAGCTTAGGATCTGGGGCGGGCCAAGAGACCCAGTACTTC.

This clonotype was seen many times. The genes are TRBV12-3 or TRBV12-4 and TRBJ2-7, with D unclear. V gave up 4 bases and J gave up 5 bases, with 12 bases separating them. The CDR3 contains 13 residues. CDR3 coding DNA: TGTGCCAGCAGTTCCGACAACCAAAACGAGCAGTACTTC. Translation gives CASSSDNQNEQYF.

The rearrangement joins TRBV5-4 to TRBJ2-1, with a possible D match to TRBD1 (5 bases). The CDR3 runs 15 residues. CDR1 is SGHNT, CDR2 YYREEE, per germline (reference sequence). V lost 0 bases, J lost 6 bases, and 13 bases lay in between. Here the CDR3 DNA reads TGTGCCAGCAGCTTGGACAGGTACTCTCGCAATGAGCAGTTCTTC. Its translation is CASSLDRYSRNEQFF.

The genes are TRBV29-1 and TRBJ2-7; perhaps TRBD2 as D (5 bases). The V end lost 7 bases, the J end lost 1 base, and 11 bases lay between the germline ends. The CDR3 consists of 12 residues. Germline V CDR1 and CDR2: SQVTM, ANQGSEA. The chain's CDR3 is CSGGRDSYEQYF. In nucleotides, the CDR3 is TGCAGCGGCGGCCGGGATTCCTACGAGCAGTACTTC.

This clonotype was observed many times. The CDR3 is CASRDTWDTEAFF. The CDR3, as DNA: TGTGCCAGCAGGGATACTTGGGACACTGAAGCTTTCTTT. This chain uses TRBV6-5 with TRBJ1-1; no definite D call. CDR3 length: 13 amino acids. CDR1 is MNHEY, CDR2 SVGAGI, per germline. With 6 bases removed from V and 3 bases from J, the gap between germline ends came to 11 bases.

The J gene is TRBJ1-1, the V gene TRBV27; D is uncertain. This CDR3 has 15 residues. The ends were cut back, 6 bases at V and 4 bases at J, with 18 bases in the middle. Germline CDR1 reads MNHEY; CDR2 reads SMNVEV (reference sequence). The chain's CDR3 is CASSPYPGVTTEAFF. The CDR3 region has the DNA TGTGCCAGCAGCCCATACCCCGGGGTGACCACTGAAGCTTTCTTT.

This clonotype has ten or more counts. This CDR3 is CASSMDRGYGYTF. CDR3 DNA sequence: TGTGCCAGTAGTATGGACAGGGGCTATGGCTACACCTTC. V is TRBV19 and J is TRBJ1-2; TRBD1 aligns across 9 bases. V shed 3 bases, J shed 4 bases, and the junction held 0 bases outside the gene matches. CDR3 length: 13 amino acids. In germline, CDR1 is LNHDA, CDR2 SQIVND (reference sequence).

This clonotype was seen at least ten times. The chain recombines TRBV24-1 with TRBJ2-1; D gene ambiguous. There are 13 residues in the CDR3. V dropped 4 bases and J dropped 9 bases, with 12 bases sitting between them. CDR1 is KGHDR and CDR2 is SFDVKD in the germline V gene. CDR3 residues: CATSDPVIREQFF. The CDR3, as DNA: TGTGCCACCAGTGACCCCGTTATACGTGAGCAGTTCTTC.

This clonotype was detected only a few times. This chain links TRBV20-1 with TRBJ2-6; D unresolved. Deletions cut 6 bases from V and 2 bases from J, with 11 bases between. This CDR3 has 14 amino acids. The V gene's germline CDR1 is DFQATT and CDR2 SNEGSKA (reference sequence). The CDR3 is CSARPTPGANVLTF. CDR3 DNA: TGCAGTGCCCGCCCGACGCCTGGGGCCAACGTCCTGACTTTC.

The rearrangement joins TRBV20-1 to TRBJ2-7, with a possible D match to TRBD2 (7 bases). CDR1 DFQATT and CDR2 SNEGSKA come from the germline V gene (reference sequence). Between the trimmed V and J ends, which lost 1 base and 3 bases, there was a span of 13 bases. The CDR3 is 14 residues long. DNA for the CDR3: TGCAGTGCTAGAGCGGGGGGCGATATCTACGAGCAGTACTTC. Translating it yields CSARAGGDIYEQYF.

This clonotype was detected many times. The V and J genes are TRBV20-1 and TRBJ1-5; a weak D match, TRBD1 (5 bases). V was shortened by 4 bases and J by 7 bases, with 11 bases between the two germline ends. Germline CDR1 reads DFQATT; CDR2 reads SNEGSKA (reference sequence). The CDR3 consists of 12 residues. This CDR3 reads CSATGMYQPQHF. The DNA for the CDR3 is TGCAGTGCTACAGGGATGTACCAGCCCCAGCATTTT.

This clonotype was observed many times. The rearrangement links TRBV29-1 to TRBJ1-2; D is undetermined. This CDR3 is built from 10 residues. The ends were cut back, 3 bases at V and 7 bases at J, with 6 bases in the middle. From germline, CDR1 is SQVTM and CDR2 ANQGSEA. CDR3 coding DNA: TGCAGCGTTGACACCCGTGGCTACACCTTC. Translated, it gives CSVDTRGYTF.

The sample holds many counts of this clonotype. The chain uses TRBV3-1 and TRBJ2-3; no clear D gene. V lost 0 bases and J lost 5, with 6 bases in between. The CDR3 has 13 amino acids. The V gene's germline CDR1 is LGHDT and CDR2 YNNKEL (reference sequence). CDR3 nucleotides: TGTGCCAGCAGCCAAGATCCGGGAGATACGCAGTATTTT. The encoded protein is CASSQDPGDTQYF.

This clonotype was seen a few times. This chain links TRBV20-1 with TRBJ1-2; no firm D call. With 3 bases removed from V and 4 bases from J, the gap between germline ends came to 15 bases. The CDR3 has 14 residues. Germline CDR1 DFQATT, CDR2 SNEGSKA (reference sequence). In nucleotides, the CDR3 is TGCAGTGCTAGTCCGGGAGGAGGGATCTATGGCTACACCTTC. Translating gives CSASPGGGIYGYTF.

This clonotype was recorded at least ten times. Written as DNA, the CDR3 is TGTGCCAGTAGCCCGCACGGGCGAAACAATCAGCCCCAGCATTTT. Its protein is CASSPHGRNNQPQHF. This chain uses TRBV19 with TRBJ1-5, with D unclear. The CDR3 has 15 residues. Between the trimmed V and J ends, which lost 6 bases and 3 bases, there was a span of 15 bases. Germline CDR1 is LNHDA and CDR2 is SQIVND (reference sequence).

This chain joins TRBV20-1 and TRBJ1-6; TRBD1 is a possible D gene (6 bases). V lost 0 bases and J lost 6, with 9 bases in between. The CDR3 spans 14 residues. CDR1 and CDR2 from the germline V gene are DFQATT and SNEGSKA (reference sequence). CDR3 region: CSAREDRANSPLHF. As DNA, the CDR3 is TGCAGTGCTAGAGAGGACAGAGCTAATTCACCCCTCCACTTT.

In this sample, this clonotype turned up many times. The chain's CDR3 is CASSPGTFTDTQYF. The CDR3 region has the DNA TGTGCCAGCAGCCCGGGGACTTTCACAGATACGCAGTATTTT. The chain joins TRBV14 to TRBJ2-3; the D gene is possibly TRBD2 (6 bases). Germline CDR1 SGHDN, CDR2 FVKESK. Trimming removed 4 bases from V and 2 bases from J, with 10 bases in between. The CDR3 covers 14 residues.